A single sample gave rise to the 14 T cell receptor beta chains below, sequenced in a study of blood T cell repertoires in COVID-19. Profiled with immunoSEQ multiplex PCR; TCRdb holds only in-frame clones, not every one. The sample contains about 150,000 clones, approximately 78% of which appear only once. Material for sequencing was peripheral blood. These TCRs come from a man older than 75 with acute or convalescent COVID-19.

The chain employs TRBV2 and TRBJ2-2; D remains unclear. V lost 2 bases, J lost 2 bases, and 3 bases lay in between. This CDR3 spans 13 amino acids. Germline loops: CDR1 SNHLY, CDR2 FYNNEI. The CDR3 loop reads CASSEYNTGELFF. In DNA form, the CDR3 reads TGTGCCAGCAGTGAATATAACACCGGGGAGCTGTTTTTT.

This chain joins TRBV29-1 and TRBJ2-2; 8 nucleotides line up with TRBD2. After removal of 7 bases from V and 7 bases from J, the junction contained 11 bases not matched to a gene. Per germline, CDR1 SQVTM and CDR2 ANQGSEA. This CDR3 comprises 14 residues. CDR3 amino acids: CSARTSLGVGELFF. As DNA, the CDR3 is TGCAGCGCCAGGACTAGCCTGGGTGTCGGGGAGCTGTTTTTT.

This clone was picked up a small number of times. This sequence joins TRBV11-2 and TRBJ1-4, with TRBD1 matching 11 bases. The CDR3 is 16 amino acids. CDR1 and CDR2 from the germline V gene are SGHAT and FQNNGV. The V and J ends lost 2 bases and 9 bases, in that order; junction bases with no gene match: 8. CDR3 nucleotide sequence: TGTGCCAGCAGCTTATTGGTCGGACAGGGGGCTCAAAAACTGTTTTTT. This sequence encodes CASSLLVGQGAQKLFF.

The chain combines TRBV18 with TRBJ1-2; 7 nucleotides line up with TRBD1. The J segment lost 7 bases and the V segment lost 5 bases, leaving 10 bases of the junction unmatched. Germline CDR1 KGHSH, CDR2 LQKENI. The CDR3 contains 14 residues. This chain's CDR3 is CASSYEQGFTGYTF. The CDR3 bases are TGTGCCAGCTCATACGAACAGGGGTTTACTGGCTACACCTTC.

The chain links TRBV6-5 to TRBJ2-1; TRBD1 agrees at 9 bases. CDR3 size: 15 residues. The trim removed 6 bases at V and 4 bases at J, leaving 7 bases unmatched. The germline CDR1 and CDR2 sequences are MNHEY and SVGAGI. CDR3 loop: CASRGTGTGYNEQFF. The CDR3 bases are TGTGCCAGCAGAGGGACCGGGACAGGGTACAATGAGCAGTTCTTC.

Points on this clone: Other DNA variants within this sample encode the same CDR3. V and J are TRBV19 and TRBJ1-5, with D perhaps matching TRBD1 (6 bases). The CDR3 totals 14 residues. V lost 3 bases and J 5 bases, leaving 11 bases between the germline ends. Germline loops: CDR1 LNHDA, CDR2 SQIVND (reference sequence). The CDR3 DNA is TGTGCCAGTAGTATCAGGGGCCGTGATCAGCCCCAGCATTTT. Encoded protein: CASSIRGRDQPQHF.

This clone was seen only once. The CDR3 is CASSLQGALDTEAFF. CDR3 bases: TGTGCCAGCAGTCTTCAGGGGGCTCTGGACACTGAAGCTTTCTTT. V is TRBV11-2 and J is TRBJ1-1; 8 bases match TRBD1. Germline assignment: CDR1 SGHAT and CDR2 FQNNGV. This CDR3 is built from 15 residues. J gave up 3 bases and V 6 bases, and 9 bases lay outside the gene matches.

The chain is built from TRBV5-1 and TRBJ1-4; TRBD1 is a possible D gene (5 bases). V was pared by 6 bases and J by 8 bases, with 17 bases between. The CDR3 contains 14 residues. CDR1 is SGHRS and CDR2 is YFSETQ in the germline V gene. The CDR3 spells CASMDTSRPEKLFF. CDR3 bases: TGCGCCAGCATGGACACCTCTCGACCGGAAAAACTGTTTTTT. Looking up the rest from reference TRBV5-1 and TRBJ1-4 gives the full variable domain: KAGVTQTPRYLIKTRGQQVTLSCSPISGHRSVSWYQQTPGQGLQFLFEYFSETQRNKGNFPGRFSGRQFSNSRSEMNVSTLELGDSALYLCASMDTSRPEKLFFGSGTQLSVL.

This clone was picked up one time. This chain uses TRBV5-6 with TRBJ1-2; 10 positions agree with TRBD1. The CDR3 is 14 amino acids. Germline V lookup: CDR1 SGHDT, CDR2 YYEEEE. V trimming: 5 bases; J trimming: 7 bases; junction bases outside the gene matches: 8. The CDR3 loop is CASSYRQGAVGYTF. The CDR3 DNA reads TGTGCCAGCAGTTACCGACAGGGGGCGGTTGGCTACACCTTC.

In its sample, this clone was seen a few times. The chain joins TRBV21-1 to TRBJ2-7; TRBD2 reflects the table's D call only, with no check against the DNA. TRBV21-1 is designated a pseudogene. This CDR3 comprises 15 residues. CDR3 region: CASSNGAFGGYEQYV. CDR3 coding DNA: TGTGCCAGCAGCAATGGCGCATTCGGGGGCTACGAGCAGTACGTC.

This chain connects TRBV7-8 to TRBJ2-7, with a possible D match to TRBD1 (5 bases). Germline V gene sequence: CDR1 SGHVS, CDR2 FQNEAQ. Deletions cut 1 base from V and 0 bases from J, with 7 bases between. The CDR3 covers 14 residues. The DNA for the CDR3 is TGTGCCAGCAGCTTAGTACAGGTCTCCTACGAGCAGTACTTC. Translated: CASSLVQVSYEQYF.

This clone has a count of ten or more. The rearrangement joins TRBV12-3 or TRBV12-4 to TRBJ1-1; D gene ambiguous. V was clipped by 7 bases and J by 1 base, with 10 bases between them. The CDR3 totals 13 residues. The CDR3 is CASKVGGNTEAFF. Here the CDR3 DNA reads TGTGCCAGCAAAGTCGGCGGGAACACTGAAGCTTTCTTT.

This clone has at least ten counts. The rearrangement links TRBV4-1 to TRBJ1-6; no clear D. Trimming shortened V by 0 bases and J by 0 bases, and 15 bases separated the two germline ends. Germline loops: CDR1 MGHRA, CDR2 YSYEKL. The length of the CDR3 is 19 residues. The CDR3 DNA sequence: TGCGCCAGCAGCCAAGATCGGAGGGCCCGAGGCTCCTATAATTCACCCCTCCACTTT. Residues: CASSQDRRARGSYNSPLHF.

This rearrangement joins TRBV19 to TRBJ2-2; D unclear. The germline gives CDR1 LNHDA, CDR2 SQIVND (reference sequence). CDR3 length: 15 amino acids. Trimming took 7 bases from V and 0 from J, leaving 12 bases between them. The CDR3 reads CASKERLTNTGELFF. The CDR3 coding sequence is TGTGCCAGTAAAGAGCGCTTAACGAACACCGGGGAGCTGTTTTTT.